The clone carrying this T cell receptor beta chain was detected many times. This sample stems from a study of T cells in Graves' hyperthyroidism and ophthalmopathy. Amplification of TCR beta CDR3 regions used RNA as the template. TCR CDR3 underwent first-round RT-PCR with the HTBI primer set. TCRdb independently ran MiXCR on the multiplex PCR reads; one entry per CDR3 protein. The top ten clones hold over 30% of a sample with hundreds of thousands of distinct CDR3 sequences, less than 25% of them seen once. The ends lost 8 bases at V and 3 bases at J; junction bases unmatched: 4. Germline CDR1 DFQATT, CDR2 SNEGSKA (reference sequence). This CDR3 contains 12 residues. Reasons for excluding patients were uncontrolled infection, other autoimmune disease, pregnancy or lactation.

This clonotype was sampled from a man in his thirties or forties with Graves' ophthalmopathy. The chain has TRBV20-1 and TRBJ2-7, with 10 bases fitting TRBD2. Sequencing was performed on blood. This CDR3 is CSLAGEGYEQYF. CDR3 nucleotides: TGCAGTCTAGCGGGAGAAGGCTACGAGCAGTACTTC.